What follows describes a single TCR beta chain. Its target antigen remains unknown. Per-base quality was not reported, and no clone a single base away is much larger than it. Using the deep immunoSEQ assay, multiplex PCR amplified TCR CDR3 regions from genomic DNA. Extracted genomic DNA from each cell subset was distributed evenly across all wells of several immunoSEQ 96-well plates, and each plate was treated as a replicate. Each replicate PCR for sorted subsets received about 210 ng genomic DNA, equal to tens of thousands of T cell genomes. Purified libraries were measured with a Qubit 3.0 fluorometer, size-checked on a Bioanalyzer 2100, and measured again with the KAPA Library Quantification kit. A separate single-read 150-cycle Illumina NextSeq 550 flow cell was used to sequence each immunoSEQ 96-well plate. As for the original processing: Because the immunoSEQ output held only junctional sequences and lacked quality scores, the filtering could not match the filtering applied to full-length reads. Sequences were annotated with PyIR, a Python wrapper for IgBLAST v1.9, using IMGT germline references to assign V/J genes and CDR3. Reads were filtered out if the reads had weak V/J assignments (E-value above 1e-6), no CDR3, stop codons, out-of-frame junctions, or ambiguous translated residues. V3J clonotypes were defined as sequences sharing the same inferred V gene, J gene, and CDR3 amino acid sequence. To compute the percentage overlap between repertoires, the number of shared unique clonotypes was divided by the size of the smaller repertoire. RTK rarefaction, the Chao1 estimator, and Recon v2.1 estimates of unobserved clonotypes were used to assess repertoire richness. OLGA was used to compute generation probabilities for all TCRbeta clonotypes that the gDNA method yielded from a few donors. Sourced from immuneACCESS, this table was stored by TCRdb with only in-frame sequences that have V and J called. A share of the clones is absent; for the studies checked, an unresolved V gene accounts for under half, and the remainder has no known explanation. That table furnishes V, J and clone size, whereas the DNA furnished D and trimming. This sample is represented by some 2 million clones; approximately 95% of them were singletons. 0.1% to 0.15% of the sample rests with the top ten.

The CDR3 sequence holds 13 residues, the cysteine and phenylalanine included. The entry retains the CDR3 DNA only, 39 bases that are in frame from base 1. V is cut back by 5 bases and J by 2 bases, with 2 bases in the junction unmatched. Based on the germline V gene (reference sequence), the CDR1 and CDR2 sequences are SGHKS and YYEKEE. The sample originates from a study of shared clonotypes between healthy human individuals (dated by TCRdb to about 2020). About the full investigation: A couple of women and three men aged 18 to 49 years were included in the cohort. For each donor, CD4 naive and CD4 memory were each given three plates, CD8 naive was given two plates, and CD8 memory was given one plate. To estimate repertoire size and how much clonotypes are shared between individuals, the study performed deep sequencing of blood TCR repertoires from roughly five healthy adults. To increase sequencing depth and limit assay-specific biases, different laboratories used diverse techniques to prepare libraries and sequence TCR repertoires. Each donor's leukapheresis produced roughly between roughly 0.85 and 10 billion PBMCs. What the research found in general, with its limitations: Clonotypes shared by all four sorted-subset donors showed higher generation probabilities than non-shared clonotypes. Sharing across a few donors was observed for about 5% of naive CD4, less than 4% of naive CD8, over 2% of memory CD4, and around 0.44% of memory CD8 clonotypes. The genetic and exposure-history diversity represented was limited by the small number of donors. Sampling was restricted to blood, and TCR repertoires in tissues likely differ from the TCR repertoires found in blood. Based on pairwise subsampling, the degree of clonotype sharing among donors was expected to be affected by sequencing depth. Rarefaction of sorted-subset datasets indicated incomplete sequencing despite the large sequencing depth. Naive subsets generally had larger estimated clonotype richness than memory subsets did.

The donors were healthy, HIV-negative adults with no recently reported acute infections or vaccinations. All donors were Caucasian adults living in Nashville, Tennessee, USA. Magnetic negative selection was used to enrich CD4+ T cells, after which naive cells were positively selected on CD45RA and the negative fraction became the memory subset. Blood was collected by leukapheresis, and PBMCs were isolated by Ficoll-Histopaque density gradient centrifugation and then cryopreserved in liquid nitrogen vapor phase. Analytical flow cytometry was used to check the purity and quantity of each magnetically sorted T cell population. From each sorted fraction, genomic DNA was isolated and quantified by UV absorbance on a Nanodrop 2000c.

The sample comprised naive CD4+ T cells sorted from blood. This specimen's cell subset or site label, per the study, means: CD45RA+ positively selected. The sequence was collected from a man aged 18 to 29 in good health. The chain is made from TRBV5-5 and TRBJ2-7; TRBD2 matches 9 bases in the middle. The CDR3 amino acid sequence is: CASRPSGTYEQYF. The sequenced DNA is TGTGCCAGCAGGCCTAGCGGGACCTACGAGCAGTACTTC.